A selection of T cell receptor beta chains follows, all from one sample in a study of cytotoxic CD8 clonotypes in ibrutinib-treated CLL. Sequencing was performed with immunoSEQ multiplex PCR; in TCRdb, only in-frame clones are kept and a portion is missing. The sample consists of roughly 330,000 clones, 67% of them appearing once. The specimen comprised PBMCs, sampled after 36 months of ibrutinib treatment. These receptors were collected from a human donor with chronic lymphocytic leukemia. Both conserved end residues are part of each CDR3. A D gene is named only where the DNA matches it firmly. Only part of the rows carry a size: once, few, many, or a class if the clone is expanded.

clone size: NA; J gene: TRBJ1-5; V gene: TRBV7-6; D gene: NA; CDR3 protein: CASSPRTGDYSNQPQHF; CDR3 DNA: TGTGCCAGCAGCCCAAGGACGGGAGACTATAGCAATCAGCCCCAGCATTTT
clone size: NA; J gene: TRBJ2-7; V gene: TRBV7-8; D gene: NA; CDR3 protein: CASSLDTTRYEQYF; CDR3 DNA: TGTGCCAGCAGCTTAGACACGACCCGGTACGAGCAGTACTTC
clone size: once; J gene: TRBJ2-7; V gene: TRBV6-6; D gene: TRBD1; CDR3 protein: CASSYSKDFGQGQYF; CDR3 DNA: TGTGCCAGCAGTTACTCGAAGGATTTCGGACAGGGTCAGTACTTC
clone size: NA; J gene: TRBJ1-5; V gene: TRBV6-1; D gene: NA; CDR3 protein: CASSRRAQPQHF; CDR3 DNA: TGTGCCAGCAGTCGCAGGGCTCAGCCCCAGCATTTT
clone size: NA; J gene: TRBJ1-2; V gene: TRBV9; D gene: NA; CDR3 protein: CASSDSAGLDYGYTF; CDR3 DNA: TGTGCCAGCAGCGACTCTGCCGGCCTCGACTATGGCTACACCTTC
clone size: NA; J gene: TRBJ2-2; V gene: TRBV10-2; D gene: TRBD1; CDR3 protein: CASSVTGDTGELFF; CDR3 DNA: TGCGCCAGCAGTGTGACAGGGGACACCGGGGAGCTGTTTTTT
clone size: NA; J gene: TRBJ2-7; V gene: TRBV15; D gene: TRBD2; CDR3 protein: CATSLRLAGVEQYF; CDR3 DNA: TGTGCCACCAGCCTGAGACTAGCGGGAGTCGAGCAGTACTTC
clone size: NA; J gene: TRBJ2-1; V gene: TRBV18; D gene: NA; CDR3 protein: CASSTDRWSYNEQFF; CDR3 DNA: TGTGCCAGCTCAACCGACAGGTGGTCCTACAATGAGCAGTTCTTC
clone size: NA; J gene: TRBJ2-7; V gene: TRBV4-3; D gene: TRBD2; CDR3 protein: CASSQGAGGGRSNPYEQYF; CDR3 DNA: TGCGCCAGCAGCCAAGGAGCGGGGGGCGGGAGGTCTAATCCCTACGAGCAGTACTTC
clone size: NA; J gene: TRBJ1-2; V gene: TRBV11-2; D gene: TRBD1; CDR3 protein: CASSSARDRVVGYTF; CDR3 DNA: TGTGCCAGCAGCTCAGCCCGGGACAGGGTGGTTGGCTACACCTTC
clone size: NA; J gene: TRBJ2-7; V gene: TRBV9; D gene: NA; CDR3 protein: CASSVAASGFPNYEQYF; CDR3 DNA: TGTGCCAGCAGCGTAGCCGCCTCAGGGTTCCCCAACTACGAGCAGTACTTC
clone size: NA; J gene: TRBJ1-1; V gene: TRBV7-3; D gene: NA; CDR3 protein: CASSPLLNTEAFF; CDR3 DNA: TGTGCCAGCAGCCCTCTTCTGAACACTGAAGCTTTCTTT
clone size: NA; J gene: TRBJ2-2; V gene: TRBV4-1; D gene: NA; CDR3 protein: CASSQGPRGIGELFF; CDR3 DNA: TGCGCCAGCAGCCAAGGCCCGAGAGGCATCGGGGAGCTGTTTTTT
clone size: NA; J gene: TRBJ1-4; V gene: TRBV2; D gene: NA; CDR3 protein: CASSWAGNEKLFF; CDR3 DNA: TGTGCCAGCTCCTGGGCAGGGAACGAAAAACTGTTTTTT
clone size: NA; J gene: TRBJ1-1; V gene: TRBV5-5; D gene: NA; CDR3 protein: CASSLTANTEAFF; CDR3 DNA: TGTGCCAGCAGCTTGACAGCGAACACTGAAGCTTTCTTT
clone size: NA; J gene: TRBJ2-7; V gene: TRBV5-8; D gene: TRBD1; CDR3 protein: CASSQIGTANYEQYF; CDR3 DNA: TGTGCCAGCAGTCAGATCGGGACAGCCAACTACGAGCAGTACTTC
clone size: NA; J gene: TRBJ1-1; V gene: TRBV10-2; D gene: NA; CDR3 protein: CASMWGVYTEAFF; CDR3 DNA: TGCGCCAGCATGTGGGGGGTGTACACTGAAGCTTTCTTT
clone size: few; J gene: TRBJ1-5; V gene: TRBV6-5; D gene: NA; CDR3 protein: CASSPTRGPQHF; CDR3 DNA: TGTGCCAGCAGCCCTACCAGGGGGCCCCAGCATTTT
clone size: NA; J gene: TRBJ2-5; V gene: TRBV4-2; D gene: NA; CDR3 protein: CASSQDRGARETQYF; CDR3 DNA: TGTGCCAGCAGCCAAGATAGGGGGGCCAGAGAGACCCAGTACTTC
clone size: NA; J gene: TRBJ1-1; V gene: TRBV9; D gene: NA; CDR3 protein: CASSVVEEEAFF; CDR3 DNA: TGTGCCAGCAGCGTAGTCGAGGAAGAAGCTTTCTTT
clone size: NA; J gene: TRBJ2-7; V gene: TRBV5-1; D gene: NA; CDR3 protein: CASSFSGPSYEQYF; CDR3 DNA: TGCGCCAGCAGCTTTAGCGGCCCCTCCTACGAGCAGTACTTC
clone size: NA; J gene: TRBJ1-5; V gene: TRBV19; D gene: NA; CDR3 protein: CATMGALYSNQPQHF; CDR3 DNA: TGTGCCACTATGGGGGCGCTTTATAGCAATCAGCCCCAGCATTTT
clone size: NA; J gene: TRBJ2-1; V gene: TRBV25-1; D gene: TRBD2; CDR3 protein: CASRLAGVSEQFF; CDR3 DNA: TGTGCCAGCAGACTAGCGGGAGTGAGTGAGCAGTTCTTC
clone size: NA; J gene: TRBJ1-1; V gene: TRBV6-5; D gene: NA; CDR3 protein: CASSLGVEVTEAFF; CDR3 DNA: TGTGCCAGCAGTCTCGGGGTCGAGGTCACTGAAGCTTTCTTT
clone size: NA; J gene: TRBJ2-3; V gene: TRBV6-6; D gene: NA; CDR3 protein: CASNEGHTDTQYF; CDR3 DNA: TGTGCCAGCAACGAGGGTCACACAGATACGCAGTATTTT
clone size: NA; J gene: TRBJ2-1; V gene: TRBV19; D gene: NA; CDR3 protein: CASSVEALSYNEQFF; CDR3 DNA: TGTGCCAGTAGTGTGGAGGCTTTATCCTACAATGAGCAGTTCTTC
clone size: NA; J gene: TRBJ2-2; V gene: TRBV4-1; D gene: NA; CDR3 protein: CASRASTGELFF; CDR3 DNA: TGCGCCAGCAGGGCTTCCACCGGGGAGCTGTTTTTT
clone size: few; J gene: TRBJ1-2; V gene: TRBV7-8; D gene: NA; CDR3 protein: CASSFRGPDGYTF; CDR3 DNA: TGTGCCAGCAGCTTCAGGGGTCCGGATGGCTACACCTTC
clone size: NA; J gene: TRBJ1-5; V gene: TRBV18; D gene: NA; CDR3 protein: CASSPWGLDNQPQHF; CDR3 DNA: TGTGCCAGCTCACCCTGGGGTTTGGACAATCAGCCCCAGCATTTT
clone size: NA; J gene: TRBJ1-1; V gene: TRBV7-3; D gene: NA; CDR3 protein: CASSLSGYTEAFF; CDR3 DNA: TGTGCCAGCAGCCTCAGTGGGTACACTGAAGCTTTCTTT
clone size: NA; J gene: TRBJ1-1; V gene: TRBV6-6; D gene: NA; CDR3 protein: CASSYYPEGNTEAFF; CDR3 DNA: TGTGCCAGCAGTTACTATCCGGAGGGGAACACTGAAGCTTTCTTT
clone size: NA; J gene: TRBJ2-2; V gene: TRBV27; D gene: NA; CDR3 protein: CASSKRKMNTGELFF; CDR3 DNA: TGTGCCAGCAGTAAAAGAAAAATGAACACCGGGGAGCTGTTTTTT
clone size: NA; J gene: TRBJ1-1; V gene: TRBV7-6; D gene: NA; CDR3 protein: CASSLGREAEAFF; CDR3 DNA: TGTGCCAGCAGCTTAGGCAGGGAAGCTGAAGCTTTCTTT
clone size: NA; J gene: TRBJ1-1; V gene: TRBV4-2; D gene: TRBD1; CDR3 protein: CASREPGQQYTEAFF; CDR3 DNA: TGTGCCAGCCGAGAACCGGGACAGCAATACACTGAAGCTTTCTTT
clone size: few; J gene: TRBJ1-5; V gene: TRBV5-1; D gene: NA; CDR3 protein: CASSLVGGDSNQPQHF; CDR3 DNA: TGCGCCAGCAGCTTGGTAGGGGGTGACAGCAATCAGCCCCAGCATTTT
clone size: NA; J gene: TRBJ2-4; V gene: TRBV29-1; D gene: NA; CDR3 protein: CSVEGAGVAKNIQYF; CDR3 DNA: TGCAGCGTTGAAGGGGCAGGCGTAGCCAAAAACATTCAGTACTTC
clone size: once; J gene: TRBJ1-2; V gene: TRBV7-8; D gene: TRBD1; CDR3 protein: CASYSGTGGGGGYTF; CDR3 DNA: TGTGCCAGCTACTCGGGGACAGGGGGCGGTGGTGGCTACACCTTC
clone size: NA; J gene: TRBJ2-1; V gene: TRBV10-3; D gene: TRBD1; CDR3 protein: CAISEGDRGRIEQFF; CDR3 DNA: TGTGCCATCAGTGAGGGCGACAGGGGGCGGATCGAGCAGTTCTTC
clone size: NA; J gene: TRBJ2-1; V gene: TRBV7-2; D gene: TRBD2; CDR3 protein: CASSPSSGPNEQFF; CDR3 DNA: TGTGCCAGCAGCCCCTCTAGCGGACCCAATGAGCAGTTCTTC
clone size: NA; J gene: TRBJ1-6; V gene: TRBV19; D gene: TRBD1; CDR3 protein: CASSSGQGFGDSPLHF; CDR3 DNA: TGTGCCAGTAGTTCGGGACAGGGGTTCGGGGATTCACCCCTCCACTTT
clone size: NA; J gene: TRBJ1-6; V gene: TRBV9; D gene: NA; CDR3 protein: CASSVALGVNSPLHF; CDR3 DNA: TGTGCCAGCAGCGTAGCTCTTGGTGTTAATTCACCCCTCCACTTT
clone size: few; J gene: TRBJ1-2; V gene: TRBV9; D gene: NA; CDR3 protein: CASSVGALSYGYTF; CDR3 DNA: TGTGCCAGCAGCGTGGGGGCCCTCTCCTATGGCTACACCTTC
clone size: NA; J gene: TRBJ1-1; V gene: TRBV28; D gene: TRBD1; CDR3 protein: CASRSGTGSVGTEAFF; CDR3 DNA: TGTGCCAGCAGGTCCGGGACAGGGTCAGTGGGCACTGAAGCTTTCTTT
clone size: NA; J gene: TRBJ1-3; V gene: TRBV6-1; D gene: NA; CDR3 protein: CASSWTLNSGNTIYF; CDR3 DNA: TGTGCCAGCAGTTGGACACTAAACTCTGGAAACACCATATATTTT